The following is a TCR beta chain sequence with its context. Antigen: not known. Libraries were prepared by immunoSEQ multiplex PCR; TCRdb keeps only in-frame clonotypes and omits some of them. The table has 100,000 to 150,000 clones, over 75% seen once. The CDR3 length is 14 residues. Trimming removed 2 bases at V and 8 bases at J, with 12 bases between. Germline V gene data show CDR1 as SEHNR and CDR2 as FQNEAQ (reference sequence). This sample is part of a study of T cell responses to AZD1222 COVID-19 vaccine. Findings and limits, study-wide: Donors were largely white British and mainly female; clonal diversity was possibly underestimated.

This clonotype originated in an adult in good health. The sequencing here drew on peripheral blood, taken on day 0 of AZD1222 vaccination. V usage is TRBV7-9 and J usage is TRBJ1-4; D gene uncertain. The CDR3 protein is CASSLTGNREKLFF. Written as DNA, the CDR3 is TGTGCCAGCAGCTTAACTGGGAACCGGGAAAAACTGTTTTTT.